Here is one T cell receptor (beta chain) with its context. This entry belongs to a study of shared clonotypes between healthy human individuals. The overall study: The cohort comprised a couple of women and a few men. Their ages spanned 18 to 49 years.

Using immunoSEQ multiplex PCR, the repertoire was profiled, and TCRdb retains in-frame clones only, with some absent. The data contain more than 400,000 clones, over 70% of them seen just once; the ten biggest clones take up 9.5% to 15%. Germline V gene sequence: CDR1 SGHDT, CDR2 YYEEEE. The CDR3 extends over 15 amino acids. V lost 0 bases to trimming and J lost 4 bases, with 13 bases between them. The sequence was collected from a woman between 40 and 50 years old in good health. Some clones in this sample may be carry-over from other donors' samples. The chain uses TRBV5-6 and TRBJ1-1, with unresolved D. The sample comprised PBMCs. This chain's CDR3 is CASSLALIVGTEAFF. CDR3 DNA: TGTGCCAGCAGCTTGGCCCTGATCGTGGGCACTGAAGCTTTCTTT.